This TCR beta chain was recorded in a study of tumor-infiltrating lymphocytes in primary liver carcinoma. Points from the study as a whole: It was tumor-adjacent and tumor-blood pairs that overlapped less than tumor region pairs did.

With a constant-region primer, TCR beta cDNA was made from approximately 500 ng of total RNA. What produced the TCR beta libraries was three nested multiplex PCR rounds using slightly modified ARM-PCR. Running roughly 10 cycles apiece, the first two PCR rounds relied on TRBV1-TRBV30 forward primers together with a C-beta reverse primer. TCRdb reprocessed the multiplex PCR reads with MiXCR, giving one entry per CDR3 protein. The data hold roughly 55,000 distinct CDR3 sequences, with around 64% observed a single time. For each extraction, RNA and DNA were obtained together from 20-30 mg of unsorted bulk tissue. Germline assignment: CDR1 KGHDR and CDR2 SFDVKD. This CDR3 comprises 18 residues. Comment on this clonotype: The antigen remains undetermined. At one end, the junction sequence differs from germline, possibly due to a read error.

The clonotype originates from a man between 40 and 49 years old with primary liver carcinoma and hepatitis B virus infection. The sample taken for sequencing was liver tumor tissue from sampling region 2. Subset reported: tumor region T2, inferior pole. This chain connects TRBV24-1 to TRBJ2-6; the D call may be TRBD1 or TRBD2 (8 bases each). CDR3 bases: TGTGCCACTAGTGATAGCGGGACAGGTGACTCTGGGGCCAACATCCTGACTTTC. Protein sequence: CATSDSGTGDSGANILTF.